The following is a T cell receptor (beta chain) sequence with its context. The antigen is unknown. Germline lookup yields CDR1 MDHEN and CDR2 SYDVKM. V was cut by 8 bases and J by 2 bases, with 16 bases left in between. The CDR3 totals 15 residues. The data stem from a study of blood T cells in healthy people across ages. Study-level points and caveats: The long-lived group displayed more naive CD4+ cells, plus higher diversity, than the aged donors did.

Alongside a J-beta primer mix, a sample-barcoded 5' primer served in a second PCR lasting roughly 7 to 12 cycles. TCRdb re-called the 5' RACE reads with MiXCR, one entry per CDR3 protein. In the table there are roughly 730,000 distinct CDR3 sequences, 56% of which are singletons. What was sequenced was blood. This receptor was obtained from a man aged 35-49 years in good health. This chain links TRBV28 with TRBJ2-4; possibly TRBD1 for D (5 bases). The DNA for the CDR3 is TGTGCCAGCGACTTAAGGGGTATGACCAAAAACATTCAGTACTTC. This translates into CASDLRGMTKNIQYF. The complete variable domain, with remaining parts taken from reference TRBV28 and TRBJ2-4, reads DVKVTQSSRYLVKRTGEKVFLECVQDMDHENMFWYRQDPGLGLRLIYFSYDVKMKEKGDIPEGYSVSREKKERFSLILESASTNQTSMYLCASDLRGMTKNIQYFGAGTRLSVL.